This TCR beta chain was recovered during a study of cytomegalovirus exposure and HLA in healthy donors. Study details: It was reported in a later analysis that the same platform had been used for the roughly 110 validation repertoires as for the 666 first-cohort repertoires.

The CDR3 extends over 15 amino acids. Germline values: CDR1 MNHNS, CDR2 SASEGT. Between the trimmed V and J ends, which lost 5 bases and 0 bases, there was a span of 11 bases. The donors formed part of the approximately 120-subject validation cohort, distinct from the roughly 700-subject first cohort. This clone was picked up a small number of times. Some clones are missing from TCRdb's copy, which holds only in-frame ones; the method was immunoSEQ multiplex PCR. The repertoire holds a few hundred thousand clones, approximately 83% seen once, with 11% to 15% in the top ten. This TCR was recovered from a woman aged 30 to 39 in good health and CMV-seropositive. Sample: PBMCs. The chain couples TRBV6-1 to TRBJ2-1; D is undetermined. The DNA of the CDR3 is TGTGCCAGCAGTCGGACGCAGAGCTCCTACAATGAGCAGTTCTTC. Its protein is CASSRTQSSYNEQFF.